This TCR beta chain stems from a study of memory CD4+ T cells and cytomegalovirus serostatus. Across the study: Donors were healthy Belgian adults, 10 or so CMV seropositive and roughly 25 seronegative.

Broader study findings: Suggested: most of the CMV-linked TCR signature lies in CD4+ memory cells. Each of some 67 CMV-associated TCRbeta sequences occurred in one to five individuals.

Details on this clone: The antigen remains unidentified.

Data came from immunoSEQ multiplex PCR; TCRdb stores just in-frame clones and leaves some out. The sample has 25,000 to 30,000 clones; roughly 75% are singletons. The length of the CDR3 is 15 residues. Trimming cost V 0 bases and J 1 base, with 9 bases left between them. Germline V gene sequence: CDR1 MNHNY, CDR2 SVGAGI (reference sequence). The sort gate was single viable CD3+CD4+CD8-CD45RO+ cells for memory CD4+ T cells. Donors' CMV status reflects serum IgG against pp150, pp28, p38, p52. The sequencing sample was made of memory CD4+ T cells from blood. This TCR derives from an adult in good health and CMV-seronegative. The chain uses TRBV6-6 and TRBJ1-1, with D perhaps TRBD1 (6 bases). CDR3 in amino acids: CASSYSGRGNTEAFF. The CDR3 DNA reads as TGTGCCAGCAGTTACTCGGGCAGGGGGAACACTGAAGCTTTCTTT.